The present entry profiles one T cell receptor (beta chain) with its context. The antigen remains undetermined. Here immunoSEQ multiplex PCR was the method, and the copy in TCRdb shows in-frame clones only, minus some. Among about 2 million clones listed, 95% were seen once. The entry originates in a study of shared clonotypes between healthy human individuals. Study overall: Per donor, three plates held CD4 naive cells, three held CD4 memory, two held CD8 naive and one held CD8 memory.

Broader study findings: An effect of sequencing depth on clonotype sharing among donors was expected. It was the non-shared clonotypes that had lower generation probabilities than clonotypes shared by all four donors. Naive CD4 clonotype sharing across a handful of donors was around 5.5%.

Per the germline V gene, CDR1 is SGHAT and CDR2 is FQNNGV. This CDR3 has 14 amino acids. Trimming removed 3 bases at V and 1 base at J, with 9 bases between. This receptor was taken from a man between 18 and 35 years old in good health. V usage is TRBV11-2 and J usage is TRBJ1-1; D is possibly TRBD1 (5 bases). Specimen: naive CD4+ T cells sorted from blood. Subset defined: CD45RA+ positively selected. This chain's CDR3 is CASSFGGANTEAFF. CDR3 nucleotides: TGTGCCAGCAGCTTCGGAGGGGCGAACACTGAAGCTTTCTTT.